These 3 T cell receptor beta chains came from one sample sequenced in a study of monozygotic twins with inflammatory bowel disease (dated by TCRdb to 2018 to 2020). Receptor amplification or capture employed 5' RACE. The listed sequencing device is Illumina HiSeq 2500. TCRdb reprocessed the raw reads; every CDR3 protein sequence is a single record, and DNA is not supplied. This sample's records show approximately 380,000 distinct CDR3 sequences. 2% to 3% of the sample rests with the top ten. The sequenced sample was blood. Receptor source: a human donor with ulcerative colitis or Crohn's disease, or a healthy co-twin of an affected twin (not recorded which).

The CDR3 sequence: CASSLVPGQGTIYGYTF. The rearrangement links TRBV5-6 to TRBJ1-2; the D call of TRBD1 rests on TCRdb alone, since no DNA is present to check it. Looked up from germline, CDR1 is SGHDT and CDR2 is YYEEEE. The CDR3 sequence is 17 residues long.

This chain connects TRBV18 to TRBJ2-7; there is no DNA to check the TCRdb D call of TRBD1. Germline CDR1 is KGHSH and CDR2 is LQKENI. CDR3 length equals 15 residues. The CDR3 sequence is CASSPGTVILYEQYF.

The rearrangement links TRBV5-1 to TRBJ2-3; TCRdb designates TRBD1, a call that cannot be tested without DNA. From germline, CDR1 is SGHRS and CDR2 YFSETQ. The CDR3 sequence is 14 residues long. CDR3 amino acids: CASSFQGDTDTQYF.